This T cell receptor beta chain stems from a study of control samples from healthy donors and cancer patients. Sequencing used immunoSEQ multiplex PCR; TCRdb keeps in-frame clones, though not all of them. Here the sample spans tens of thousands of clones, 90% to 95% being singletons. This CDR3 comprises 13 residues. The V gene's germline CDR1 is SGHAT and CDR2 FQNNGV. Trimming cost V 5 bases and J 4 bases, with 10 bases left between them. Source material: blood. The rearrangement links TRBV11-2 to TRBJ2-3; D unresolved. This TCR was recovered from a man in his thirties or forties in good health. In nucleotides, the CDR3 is TGTGCCAGCAGCCGAAACTTAGCAGATACGCAGTATTTT. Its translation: CASSRNLADTQYF.